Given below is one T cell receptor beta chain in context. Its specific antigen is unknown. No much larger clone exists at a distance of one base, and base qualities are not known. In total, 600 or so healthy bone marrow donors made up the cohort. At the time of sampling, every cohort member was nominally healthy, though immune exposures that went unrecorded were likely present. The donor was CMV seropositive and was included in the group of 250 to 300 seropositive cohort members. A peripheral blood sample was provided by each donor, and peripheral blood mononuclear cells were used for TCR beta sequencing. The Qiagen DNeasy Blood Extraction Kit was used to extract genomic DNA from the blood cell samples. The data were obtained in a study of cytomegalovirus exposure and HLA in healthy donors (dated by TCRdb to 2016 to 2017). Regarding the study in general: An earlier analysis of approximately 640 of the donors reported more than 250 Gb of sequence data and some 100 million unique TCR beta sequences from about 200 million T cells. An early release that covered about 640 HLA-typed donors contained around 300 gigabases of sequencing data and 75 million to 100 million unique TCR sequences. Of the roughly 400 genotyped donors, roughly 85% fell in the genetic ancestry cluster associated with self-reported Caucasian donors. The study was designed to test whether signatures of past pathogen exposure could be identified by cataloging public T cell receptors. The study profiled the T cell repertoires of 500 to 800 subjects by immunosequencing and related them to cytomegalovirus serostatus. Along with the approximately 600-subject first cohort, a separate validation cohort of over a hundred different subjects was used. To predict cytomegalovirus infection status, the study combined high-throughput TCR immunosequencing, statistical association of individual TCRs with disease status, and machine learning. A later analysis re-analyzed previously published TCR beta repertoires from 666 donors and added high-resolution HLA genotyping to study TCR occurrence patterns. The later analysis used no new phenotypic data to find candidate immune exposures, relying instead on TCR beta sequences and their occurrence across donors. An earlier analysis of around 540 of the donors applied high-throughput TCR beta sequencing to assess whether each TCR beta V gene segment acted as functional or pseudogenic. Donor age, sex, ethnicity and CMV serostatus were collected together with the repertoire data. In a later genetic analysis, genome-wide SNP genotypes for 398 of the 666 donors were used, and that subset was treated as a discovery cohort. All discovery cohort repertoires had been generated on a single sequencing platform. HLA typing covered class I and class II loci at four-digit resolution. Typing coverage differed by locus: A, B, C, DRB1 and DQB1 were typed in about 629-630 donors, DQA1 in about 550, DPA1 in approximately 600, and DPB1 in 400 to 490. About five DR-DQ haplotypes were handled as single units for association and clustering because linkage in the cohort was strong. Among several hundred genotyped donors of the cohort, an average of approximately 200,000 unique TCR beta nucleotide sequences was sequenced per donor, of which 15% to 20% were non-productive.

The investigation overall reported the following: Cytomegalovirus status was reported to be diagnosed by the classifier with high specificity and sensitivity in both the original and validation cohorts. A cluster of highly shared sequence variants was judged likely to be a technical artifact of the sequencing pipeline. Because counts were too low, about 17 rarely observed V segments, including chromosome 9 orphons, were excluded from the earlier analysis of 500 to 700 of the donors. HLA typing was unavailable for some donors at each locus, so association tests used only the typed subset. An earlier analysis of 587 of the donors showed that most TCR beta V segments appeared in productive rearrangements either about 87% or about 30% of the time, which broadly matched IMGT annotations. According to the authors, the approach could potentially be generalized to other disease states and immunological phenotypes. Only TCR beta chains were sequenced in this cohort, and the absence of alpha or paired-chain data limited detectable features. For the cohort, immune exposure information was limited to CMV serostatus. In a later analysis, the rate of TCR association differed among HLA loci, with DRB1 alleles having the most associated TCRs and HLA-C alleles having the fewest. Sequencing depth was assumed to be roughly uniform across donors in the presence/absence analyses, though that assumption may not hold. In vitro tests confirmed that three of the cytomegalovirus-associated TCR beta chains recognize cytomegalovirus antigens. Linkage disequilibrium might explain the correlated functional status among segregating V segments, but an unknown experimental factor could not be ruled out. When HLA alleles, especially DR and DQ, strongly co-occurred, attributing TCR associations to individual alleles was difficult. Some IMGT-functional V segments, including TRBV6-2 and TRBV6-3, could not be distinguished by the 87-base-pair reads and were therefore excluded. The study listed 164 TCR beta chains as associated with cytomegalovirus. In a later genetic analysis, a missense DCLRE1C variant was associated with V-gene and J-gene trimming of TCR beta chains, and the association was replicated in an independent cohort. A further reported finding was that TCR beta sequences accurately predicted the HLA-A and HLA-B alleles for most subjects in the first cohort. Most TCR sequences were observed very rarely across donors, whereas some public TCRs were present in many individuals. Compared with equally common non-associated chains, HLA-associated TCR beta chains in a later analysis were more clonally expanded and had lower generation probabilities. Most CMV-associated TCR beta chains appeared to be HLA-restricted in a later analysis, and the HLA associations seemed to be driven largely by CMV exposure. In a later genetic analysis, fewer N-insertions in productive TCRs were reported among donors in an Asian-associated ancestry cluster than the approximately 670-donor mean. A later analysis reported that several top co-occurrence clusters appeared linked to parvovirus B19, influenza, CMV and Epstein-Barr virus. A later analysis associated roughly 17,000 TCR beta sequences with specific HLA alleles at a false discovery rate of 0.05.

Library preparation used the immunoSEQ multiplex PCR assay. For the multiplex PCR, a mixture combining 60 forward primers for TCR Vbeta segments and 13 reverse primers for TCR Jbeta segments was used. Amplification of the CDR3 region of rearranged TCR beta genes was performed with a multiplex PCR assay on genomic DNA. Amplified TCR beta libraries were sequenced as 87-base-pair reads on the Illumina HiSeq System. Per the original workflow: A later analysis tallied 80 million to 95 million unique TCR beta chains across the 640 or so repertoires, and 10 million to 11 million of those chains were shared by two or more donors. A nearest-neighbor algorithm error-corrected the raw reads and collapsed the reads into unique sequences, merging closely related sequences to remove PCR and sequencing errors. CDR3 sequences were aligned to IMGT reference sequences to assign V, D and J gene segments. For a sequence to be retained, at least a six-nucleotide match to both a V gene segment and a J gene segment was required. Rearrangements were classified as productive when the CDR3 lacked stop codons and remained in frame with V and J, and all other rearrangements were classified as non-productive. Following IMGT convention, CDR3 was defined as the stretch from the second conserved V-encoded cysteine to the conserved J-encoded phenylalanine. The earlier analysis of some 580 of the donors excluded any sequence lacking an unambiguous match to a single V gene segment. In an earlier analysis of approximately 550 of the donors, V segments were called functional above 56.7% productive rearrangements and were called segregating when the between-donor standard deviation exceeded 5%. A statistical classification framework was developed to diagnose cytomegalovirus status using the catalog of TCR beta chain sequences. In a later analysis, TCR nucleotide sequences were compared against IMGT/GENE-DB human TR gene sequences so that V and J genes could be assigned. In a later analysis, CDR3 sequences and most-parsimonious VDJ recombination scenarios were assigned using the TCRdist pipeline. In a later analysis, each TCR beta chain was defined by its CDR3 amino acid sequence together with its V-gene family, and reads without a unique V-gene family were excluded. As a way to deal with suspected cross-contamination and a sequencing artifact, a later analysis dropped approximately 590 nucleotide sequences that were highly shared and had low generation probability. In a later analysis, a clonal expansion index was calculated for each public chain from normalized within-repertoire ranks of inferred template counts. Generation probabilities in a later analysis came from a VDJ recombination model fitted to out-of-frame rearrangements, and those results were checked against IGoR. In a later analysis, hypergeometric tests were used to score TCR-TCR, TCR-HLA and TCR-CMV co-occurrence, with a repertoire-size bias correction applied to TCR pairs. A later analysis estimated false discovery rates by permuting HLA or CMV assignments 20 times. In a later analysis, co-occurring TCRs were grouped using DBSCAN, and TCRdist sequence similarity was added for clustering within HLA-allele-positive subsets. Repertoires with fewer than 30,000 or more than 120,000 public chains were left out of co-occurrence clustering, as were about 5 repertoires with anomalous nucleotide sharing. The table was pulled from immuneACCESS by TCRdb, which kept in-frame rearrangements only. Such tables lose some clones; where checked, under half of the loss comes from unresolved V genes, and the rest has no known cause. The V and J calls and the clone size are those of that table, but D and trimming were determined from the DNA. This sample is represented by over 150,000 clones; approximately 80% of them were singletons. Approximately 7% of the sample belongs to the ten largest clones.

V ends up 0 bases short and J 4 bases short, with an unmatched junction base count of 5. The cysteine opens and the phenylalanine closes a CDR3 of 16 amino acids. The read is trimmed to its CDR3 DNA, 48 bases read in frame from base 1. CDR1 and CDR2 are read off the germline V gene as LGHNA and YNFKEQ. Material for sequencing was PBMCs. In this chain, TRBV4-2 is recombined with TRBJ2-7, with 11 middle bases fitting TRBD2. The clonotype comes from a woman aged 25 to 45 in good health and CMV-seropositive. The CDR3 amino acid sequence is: CASSQDLTSGGYEQYF. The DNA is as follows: TGTGCCAGCAGCCAAGACCTTACTAGCGGGGGTTACGAGCAGTACTTC.